This T cell receptor (beta chain) is drawn from a study of cytomegalovirus exposure and HLA in healthy donors. The study's findings and limits: The study carried out a later analysis of TCR beta sequences. It associated some 17,000 of them with specific HLA alleles at a false discovery rate of 0.05. A later analysis, which compared TCR beta chains of equal frequency, found the HLA-associated ones more clonally expanded.

Germline-derived CDR1 and CDR2 are MNHNS and SASEGT. The V end was cut by 5 bases, the J end by 8 bases, with 13 bases between. CDR3 length: 13 amino acids. This clone was seen more than once but under ten times. Its antigen is still unknown. Amplification used 60 Vbeta primers and 13 Jbeta primers. How the authors handled the data: A later analysis tallied 80 million to 100 million unique TCR beta chains, about 11 million of them shared. TCRdb's copy holds only in-frame clones and misses some; the assay was immunoSEQ multiplex PCR. V, J and clone size derive from that table, while D and trimming were established from the DNA sequence. The sample shows tens of thousands of clones, 82% of them seen only once.

The sequencing input was PBMCs. This clonotype originated in a man between 18 and 35 years old in good health and CMV-seronegative. This chain uses TRBV6-1 with TRBJ2-1; a weak D match, TRBD2 (5 bases). This CDR3 is CASSNGVGYEQFF. The CDR3 bases are TGTGCCAGCAGTAACGGGGTGGGATATGAGCAGTTCTTC.